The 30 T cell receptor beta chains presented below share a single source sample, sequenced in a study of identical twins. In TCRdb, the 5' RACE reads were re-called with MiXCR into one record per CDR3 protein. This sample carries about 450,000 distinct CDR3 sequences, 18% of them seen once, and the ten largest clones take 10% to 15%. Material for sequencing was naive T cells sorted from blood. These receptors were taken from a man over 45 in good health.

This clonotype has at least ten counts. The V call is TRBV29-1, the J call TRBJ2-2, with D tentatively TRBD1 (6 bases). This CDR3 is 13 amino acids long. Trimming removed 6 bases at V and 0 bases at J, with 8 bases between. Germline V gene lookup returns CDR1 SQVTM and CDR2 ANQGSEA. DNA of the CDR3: TGCAGCGTGGGACAAACGAACACCGGGGAGCTGTTTTTT. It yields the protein CSVGQTNTGELFF.

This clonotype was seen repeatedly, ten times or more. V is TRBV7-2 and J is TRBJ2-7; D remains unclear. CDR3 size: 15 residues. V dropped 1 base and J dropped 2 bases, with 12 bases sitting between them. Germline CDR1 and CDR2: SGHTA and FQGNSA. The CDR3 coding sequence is TGTGCCAGCAGCTTAGGATTCAGGTCTCCCTACGAGCAGTACTTC. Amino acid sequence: CASSLGFRSPYEQYF.

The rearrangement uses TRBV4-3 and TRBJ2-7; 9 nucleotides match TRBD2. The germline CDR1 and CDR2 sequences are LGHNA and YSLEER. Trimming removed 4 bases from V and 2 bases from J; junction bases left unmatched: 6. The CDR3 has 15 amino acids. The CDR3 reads CASSRVAGETYEQYF. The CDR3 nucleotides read TGCGCCAGCAGCCGAGTAGCGGGGGAGACCTACGAGCAGTACTTC.

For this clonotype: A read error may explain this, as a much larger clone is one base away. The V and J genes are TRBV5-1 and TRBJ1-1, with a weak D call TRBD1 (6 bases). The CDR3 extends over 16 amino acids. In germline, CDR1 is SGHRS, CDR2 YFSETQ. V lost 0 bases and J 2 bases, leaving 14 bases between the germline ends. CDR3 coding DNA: TGCGCCAGCAGCTTGGACCGACAGGTGATAAACACTGAAGCTTTCTTT. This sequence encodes CASSLDRQVINTEAFF.

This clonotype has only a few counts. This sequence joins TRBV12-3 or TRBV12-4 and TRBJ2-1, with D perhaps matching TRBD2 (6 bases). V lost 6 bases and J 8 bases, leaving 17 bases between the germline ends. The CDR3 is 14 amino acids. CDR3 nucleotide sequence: TGTGCCAGCAGGCTTACTAGCAATCGGGATGAGCAGTTCTTC. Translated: CASRLTSNRDEQFF.

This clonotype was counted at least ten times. The CDR3 sequence is CASSTKQGTEAFF. For the CDR3, the DNA is TGTGCCAGCTCAACAAAACAGGGCACTGAAGCTTTCTTT. The V gene is TRBV18, the J gene TRBJ1-1; D may be TRBD1 (6 bases). Trimming pared 5 bases from V and 4 bases from J, leaving 11 bases between. This CDR3 has 13 residues. Germline V gene sequence: CDR1 KGHSH, CDR2 LQKENI.

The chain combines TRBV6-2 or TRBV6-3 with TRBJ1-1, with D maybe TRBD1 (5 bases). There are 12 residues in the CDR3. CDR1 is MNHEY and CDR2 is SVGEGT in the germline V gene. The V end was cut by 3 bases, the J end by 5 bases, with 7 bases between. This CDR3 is CASSYWGTEAFF. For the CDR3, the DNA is TGTGCCAGCAGTTATTGGGGGACTGAAGCTTTCTTT.

This CDR3 is CSASRGTGQETQYF. CDR3 bases: TGCAGTGCTTCGAGAGGGACAGGCCAAGAGACCCAGTACTTC. This chain links TRBV20-1 with TRBJ2-5, with 8 positions matching TRBD1. The CDR3 has 14 amino acids. V trimming: 5 bases; J trimming: 1 base; junction bases outside the gene matches: 6. Germline-derived CDR1 and CDR2 are DFQATT and SNEGSKA (reference sequence).

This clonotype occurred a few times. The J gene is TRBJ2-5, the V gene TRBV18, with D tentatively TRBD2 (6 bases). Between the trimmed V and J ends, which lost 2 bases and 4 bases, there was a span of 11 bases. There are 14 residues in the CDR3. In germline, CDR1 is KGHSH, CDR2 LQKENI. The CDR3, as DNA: TGTGCCAGCTCACCAGCTCTGGGGGGAGAGACCCAGTACTTC. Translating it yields CASSPALGGETQYF.

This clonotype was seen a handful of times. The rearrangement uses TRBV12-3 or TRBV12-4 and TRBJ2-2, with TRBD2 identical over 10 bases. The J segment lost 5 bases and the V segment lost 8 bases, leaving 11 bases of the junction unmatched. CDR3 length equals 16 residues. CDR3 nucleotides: TGTGCCAGCTCCCCAACGGGGACTAGCGTGACCGGGGAGCTGTTTTTT. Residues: CASSPTGTSVTGELFF.

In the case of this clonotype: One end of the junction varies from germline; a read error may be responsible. The CDR3 is CATTPLTGETGEPFF. The CDR3 DNA follows: TGTGCCACGACGCCCCTCACGGGTGAAACCGGGGAGCCGTTTTTT. This chain uses TRBV10-3 with TRBJ2-2, with D perhaps matching TRBD2 (5 bases). The CDR3 spans 15 residues. Germline V gene lookup returns CDR1 ENHRY and CDR2 SYGVKD.

The CDR3 region is CASSLTSVPEQFF. CDR3 DNA: TGCGCCAGCAGCTTGACTAGCGTTCCTGAGCAGTTCTTC. The V gene is TRBV5-1, the J gene TRBJ2-1, with 7 bases identical to TRBD2. Germline trimming cut 1 base from V and 9 bases from J; bases unmatched to any gene: 4. Germline CDR1 and CDR2: SGHRS and YFSETQ. The CDR3 is made up of 13 amino acids.

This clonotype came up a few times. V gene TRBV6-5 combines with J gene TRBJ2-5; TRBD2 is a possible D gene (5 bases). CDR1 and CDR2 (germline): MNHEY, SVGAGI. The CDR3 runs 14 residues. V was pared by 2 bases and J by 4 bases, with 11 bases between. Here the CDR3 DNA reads TGTGCCAGCAGTTACGGTCGAGGGCCAGAGACCCAGTACTTC. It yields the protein CASSYGRGPETQYF.

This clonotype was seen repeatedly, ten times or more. The CDR3 region is CASSSPRDRGLNEQFF. Written as DNA, the CDR3 is TGTGCCAGCAGCTCCCCCCGGGACAGGGGCCTCAATGAGCAGTTCTTC. This rearrangement joins TRBV5-5 to TRBJ2-1, with 10 bases identical to TRBD1. CDR1 is SGHKS and CDR2 is YYEKEE in the germline V gene (reference sequence). V was pared by 3 bases and J by 6 bases, with 9 bases of the junction left unmatched. This CDR3 has 16 residues.

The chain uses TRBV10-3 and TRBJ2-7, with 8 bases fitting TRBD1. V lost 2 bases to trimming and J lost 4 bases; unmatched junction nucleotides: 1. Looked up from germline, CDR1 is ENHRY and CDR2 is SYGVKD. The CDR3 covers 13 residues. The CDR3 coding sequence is TGTGCCATCAGTGAGCGGACAGGGTACGAGCAGTACTTC. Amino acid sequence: CAISERTGYEQYF.

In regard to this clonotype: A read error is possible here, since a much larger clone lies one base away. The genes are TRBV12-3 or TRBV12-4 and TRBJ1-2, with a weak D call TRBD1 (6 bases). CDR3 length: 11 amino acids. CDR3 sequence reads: CASSTGLGCTF. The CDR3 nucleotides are TGTGCCAGCAGCACAGGGTTGGGCTGCACCTTC.

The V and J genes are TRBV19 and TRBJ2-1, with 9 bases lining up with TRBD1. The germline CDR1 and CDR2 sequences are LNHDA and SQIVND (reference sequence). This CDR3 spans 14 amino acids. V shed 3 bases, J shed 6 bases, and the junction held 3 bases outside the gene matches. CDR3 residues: CASSIGTGLNEQFF. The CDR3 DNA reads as TGTGCCAGTAGTATCGGGACAGGGCTCAATGAGCAGTTCTTC.

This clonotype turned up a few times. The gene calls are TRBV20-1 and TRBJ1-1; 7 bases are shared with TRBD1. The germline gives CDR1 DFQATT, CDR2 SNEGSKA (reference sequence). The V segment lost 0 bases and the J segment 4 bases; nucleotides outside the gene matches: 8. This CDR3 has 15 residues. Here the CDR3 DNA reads TGCAGTGCTAGAGATATTGAGGGGGCGAGCACTGAAGCTTTCTTT. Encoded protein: CSARDIEGASTEAFF.

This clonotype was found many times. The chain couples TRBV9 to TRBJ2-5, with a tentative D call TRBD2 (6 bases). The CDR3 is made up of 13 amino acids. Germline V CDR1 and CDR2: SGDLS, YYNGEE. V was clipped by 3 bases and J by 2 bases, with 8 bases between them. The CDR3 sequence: CASSGGTQETQYF. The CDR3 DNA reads TGTGCCAGCAGCGGCGGGACTCAAGAGACCCAGTACTTC.

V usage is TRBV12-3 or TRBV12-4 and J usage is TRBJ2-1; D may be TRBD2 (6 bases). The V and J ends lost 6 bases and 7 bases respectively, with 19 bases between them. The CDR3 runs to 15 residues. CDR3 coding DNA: TGTGCCAGCAGCGCGACCTTGGGACTCCTGAATGAGCAGTTCTTC. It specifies CASSATLGLLNEQFF.

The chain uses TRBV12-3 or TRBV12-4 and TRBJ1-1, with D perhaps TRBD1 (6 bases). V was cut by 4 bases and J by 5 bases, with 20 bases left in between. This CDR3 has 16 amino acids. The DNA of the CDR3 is TGTGCCAGCAGTTACGACCGGGGGGCTGGGGGGACTGAAGCTTTCTTT. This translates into CASSYDRGAGGTEAFF.

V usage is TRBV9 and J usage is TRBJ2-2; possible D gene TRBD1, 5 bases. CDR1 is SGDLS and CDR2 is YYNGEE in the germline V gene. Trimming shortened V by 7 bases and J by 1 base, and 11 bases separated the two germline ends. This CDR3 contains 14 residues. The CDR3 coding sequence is TGTGCCAGCCGGCAGGGCTTGAACACCGGGGAGCTGTTTTTT. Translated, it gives CASRQGLNTGELFF.

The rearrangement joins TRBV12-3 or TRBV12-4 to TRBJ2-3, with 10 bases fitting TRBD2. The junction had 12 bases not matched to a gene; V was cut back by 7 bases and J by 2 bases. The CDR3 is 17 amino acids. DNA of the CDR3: TGTGCCAGCACTTCCACCCTACTAGCGGGGACCACAGATACGCAGTATTTT. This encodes CASTSTLLAGTTDTQYF.

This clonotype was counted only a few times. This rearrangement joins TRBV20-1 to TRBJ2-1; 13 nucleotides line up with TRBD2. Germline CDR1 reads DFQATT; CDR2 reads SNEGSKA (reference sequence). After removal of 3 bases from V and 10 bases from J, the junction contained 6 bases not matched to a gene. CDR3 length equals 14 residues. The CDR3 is CSASSGLAGSEQFF. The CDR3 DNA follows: TGCAGTGCTAGCTCGGGACTAGCGGGGTCCGAGCAGTTCTTC.

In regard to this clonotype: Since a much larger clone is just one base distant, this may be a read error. CDR3 DNA sequence: TGTGCCTTGAGTGTGGGGGGAGGGAATCAGCCCCAGCATTTT. This codes for CALSVGGGNQPQHF. The chain carries TRBV30 and TRBJ1-5, with D possibly matching TRBD1 (5 bases). This CDR3 is built from 14 residues. CDR1 is GTSNPN and CDR2 is SVGIG in the germline V gene (reference sequence).

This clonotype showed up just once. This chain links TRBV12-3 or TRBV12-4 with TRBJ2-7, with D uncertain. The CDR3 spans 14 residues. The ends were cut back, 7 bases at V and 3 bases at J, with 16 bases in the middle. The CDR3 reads CASTFSGQDYEQYF. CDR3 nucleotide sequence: TGTGCCAGCACCTTTAGTGGGCAGGACTACGAGCAGTACTTC.

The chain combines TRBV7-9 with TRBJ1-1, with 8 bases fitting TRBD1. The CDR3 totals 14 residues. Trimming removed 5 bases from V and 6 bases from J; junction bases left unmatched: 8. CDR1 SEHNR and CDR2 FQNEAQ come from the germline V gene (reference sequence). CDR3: CASSPWTGRAEAFF. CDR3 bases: TGTGCCAGCAGCCCTTGGACAGGGCGGGCTGAAGCTTTCTTT.

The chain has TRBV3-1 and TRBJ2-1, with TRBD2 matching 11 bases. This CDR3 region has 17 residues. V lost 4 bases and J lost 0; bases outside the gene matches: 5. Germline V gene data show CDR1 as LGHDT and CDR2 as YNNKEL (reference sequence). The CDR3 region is CASSPYTSGSSYNEQFF. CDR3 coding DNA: TGTGCCAGCAGCCCATATACTAGCGGGAGCTCCTACAATGAGCAGTTCTTC.

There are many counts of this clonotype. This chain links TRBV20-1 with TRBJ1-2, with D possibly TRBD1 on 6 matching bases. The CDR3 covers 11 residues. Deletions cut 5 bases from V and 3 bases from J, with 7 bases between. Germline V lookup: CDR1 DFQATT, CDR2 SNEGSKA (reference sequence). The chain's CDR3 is CSAPGDYGYTF. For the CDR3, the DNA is TGCAGTGCTCCAGGGGACTATGGCTACACCTTC.

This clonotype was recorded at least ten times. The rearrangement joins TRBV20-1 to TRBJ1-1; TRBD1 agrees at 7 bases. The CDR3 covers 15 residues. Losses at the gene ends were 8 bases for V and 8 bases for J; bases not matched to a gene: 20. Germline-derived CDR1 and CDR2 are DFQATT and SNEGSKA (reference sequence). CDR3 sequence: CSTRQGGSNVREAFF. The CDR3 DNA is TGCAGTACTCGACAGGGAGGAAGCAATGTTAGGGAAGCTTTCTTT.